A single T cell receptor beta chain is shown here with its context. Original data processing: How many nucleated cells were present was estimated from reference gene primer amplification. Repertoires were generated with immunoSEQ multiplex PCR, while TCRdb's copy carries only in-frame clones and drops some. V and J calls and clone size follow that table, whereas D and trimming were derived from the DNA. This sample has roughly 410,000 clones, with 70% to 90% found just once. This record comes from a study of blood T cell repertoires in COVID-19. Study-level information: Sites in the United States, Italy and Spain provided acute and convalescent COVID-19 samples. T cells, B-cell-depleted T cells, or PBMCs provided the cDNA or gDNA that served as material.

Germline V gene sequence: CDR1 SNHLY, CDR2 FYNNEI. There are 14 residues in the CDR3. The trim removed 10 bases at V and 5 bases at J, leaving 6 bases unmatched. One Seattle source followed patients from active infection through their disease course. This receptor was taken from a woman aged 55-70 years with COVID-19, enrolled during active disease. The material sequenced was peripheral blood. The chain carries TRBV2 and TRBJ2-2, with 11 bases lining up with TRBD2. CDR3 DNA sequence: TGTGCCACCTTAGCGGGGGGGCGTACCGGGGAGCTGTTTTTT. Its translation: CATLAGGRTGELFF.